This T cell receptor (beta chain) was profiled in a study of human T cells and chemical hapten exposure. Study information: Subjects had 2% DPC placed on about 2 cm by about 2 cm of upper inner arm skin for sensitization. Study conclusions and caveats: Donors, who had alopecia, may show an immune response that differs from healthy people's. Sensitization with DPC brought no change to TCRs above 1 in 1000 in frequency.

As to time point: pre-sensitization, week 0. Treatment reported: therapeutic diphenylcyclopropenone sensitization with weekly scalp DPC. The template was total RNA from unfractionated whole blood. The CDR3 runs 15 residues. CDR1 is SGHDT, CDR2 YYEEEE, per germline. Trimming left V 1 base short and J 10 bases short, with 15 bases between. In this sample, this clonotype turned up many times. Its antigen is currently unknown. One entry per CDR3 protein results from TCRdb running MiXCR on the RACE reads. This table has some 300,000 distinct CDR3 sequences, about 5.4% appearing once. This TCR was recovered from a woman younger than 35 with alopecia areata. Some clones in this sample may be carry-over from other donors' samples. The sample in question was whole blood, obtained in connection with sensitization to the hapten diphenylcyclopropenone (DPC). The chain employs TRBV5-6 and TRBJ1-6; maybe TRBD1 (5 bases). The CDR3 loop is CASSLSRVGKSPLHF. CDR3 nucleotide sequence: TGTGCCAGCAGCTTGTCCAGGGTAGGAAAATCACCCCTCCACTTT.